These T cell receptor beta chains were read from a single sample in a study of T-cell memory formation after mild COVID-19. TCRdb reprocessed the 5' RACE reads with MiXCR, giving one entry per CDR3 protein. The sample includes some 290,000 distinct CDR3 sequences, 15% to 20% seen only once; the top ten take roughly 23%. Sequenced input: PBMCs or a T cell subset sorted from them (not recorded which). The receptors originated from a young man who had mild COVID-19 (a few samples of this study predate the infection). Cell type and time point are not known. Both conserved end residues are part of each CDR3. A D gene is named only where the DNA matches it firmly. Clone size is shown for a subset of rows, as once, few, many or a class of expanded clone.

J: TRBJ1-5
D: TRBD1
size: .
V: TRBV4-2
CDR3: CASSQLQGGPQHF
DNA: TGTGCCAGCAGCCAATTACAGGGGGGTCCCCAGCATTTT

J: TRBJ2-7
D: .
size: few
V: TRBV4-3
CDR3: CASSQVLPGADEQYF
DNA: TGCGCCAGCAGCCAGGTCTTGCCGGGGGCTGACGAGCAGTACTTC

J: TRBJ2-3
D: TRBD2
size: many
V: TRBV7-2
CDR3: CASSWRGGTDTQYF
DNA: TGTGCCAGCAGCTGGCGGGGGGGCACAGATACGCAGTATTTT

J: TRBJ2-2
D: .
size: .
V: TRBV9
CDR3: CASSVAGGYTGELFF
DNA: TGTGCCAGCAGCGTAGCGGGGGGCTACACCGGGGAGCTGTTTTTT

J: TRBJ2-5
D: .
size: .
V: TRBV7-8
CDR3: CASSFGTTQETQYF
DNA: TGTGCCAGCAGCTTCGGGACAACTCAAGAGACCCAGTACTTC

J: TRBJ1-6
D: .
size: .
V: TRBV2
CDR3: CASSVPGEGNSPLHF
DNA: TGTGCCAGCAGTGTCCCCGGGGAGGGCAATTCACCCCTCCACTTT

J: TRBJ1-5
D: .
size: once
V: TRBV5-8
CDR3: CASTGRGKIRNQPQHF
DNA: TGTGCCAGCACGGGTCGAGGGAAGATAAGAAATCAGCCCCAGCATTTT

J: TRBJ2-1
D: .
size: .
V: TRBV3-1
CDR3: CASSQDRRRGNEQFF
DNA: TGTGCCAGCAGCCAAGATCGGCGCCGGGGGAATGAGCAGTTCTTC

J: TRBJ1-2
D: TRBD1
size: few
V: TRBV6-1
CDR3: CASSHPWTGHGYTF
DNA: TGTGCCAGCAGCCACCCTTGGACAGGGCATGGCTACACCTTC

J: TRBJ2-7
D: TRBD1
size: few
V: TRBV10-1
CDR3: CASSRTGGAYEQYF
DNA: TGCGCCAGCAGTAGGACAGGGGGAGCCTACGAGCAGTACTTC

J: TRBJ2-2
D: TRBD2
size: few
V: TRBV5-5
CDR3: CASSLEQREITGELFF
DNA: TGTGCCAGCAGCTTGGAACAGCGGGAGATCACCGGGGAGCTGTTTTTT

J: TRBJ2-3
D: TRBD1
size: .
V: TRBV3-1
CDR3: CASSLTGGGADTQYF
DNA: TGTGCCAGCAGCCTGACAGGGGGCGGCGCAGATACGCAGTATTTT

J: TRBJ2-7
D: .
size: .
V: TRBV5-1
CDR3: CASSGSGSDSPYEQYF
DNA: TGCGCCAGCAGCGGCAGCGGGTCCGATTCACCATACGAGCAGTACTTC

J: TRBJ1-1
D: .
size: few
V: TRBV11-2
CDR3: CASSLIAGTRGGAAFF
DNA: TGTGCCAGCAGCTTGATCGCCGGGACCCGCGGTGGGGCGGCTTTCTTT

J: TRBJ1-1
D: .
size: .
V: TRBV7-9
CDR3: CAISLVRGGDTEAFF
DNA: TGTGCCATCAGCTTAGTTCGAGGGGGAGACACTGAAGCTTTCTTT

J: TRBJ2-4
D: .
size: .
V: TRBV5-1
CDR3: CASSPGAQDIQYF
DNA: TGCGCCAGCAGCCCCGGGGCCCAGGACATTCAGTACTTC

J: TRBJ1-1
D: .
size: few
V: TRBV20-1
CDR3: CSAPARANTEAFF
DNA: TGCAGTGCTCCCGCCCGGGCGAACACTGAAGCTTTCTTT

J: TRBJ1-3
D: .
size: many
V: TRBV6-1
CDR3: CASSRQEVASGNTIYF
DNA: TGTGCCAGCAGTCGCCAGGAGGTCGCGTCCGGAAACACCATATATTTT

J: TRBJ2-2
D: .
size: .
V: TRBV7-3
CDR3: CASSLWATGELFF
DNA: TGTGCCAGCAGCTTATGGGCCACCGGGGAGCTGTTTTTT

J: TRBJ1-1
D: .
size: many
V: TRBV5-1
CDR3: CASSLQGYRTEAFF
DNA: TGCGCCAGCAGCCTCCAGGGGTACCGCACTGAAGCTTTCTTT

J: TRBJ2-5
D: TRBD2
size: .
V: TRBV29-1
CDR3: CSVGGTSGETQYF
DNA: TGCAGCGTTGGGGGGACTAGTGGAGAGACCCAGTACTTC

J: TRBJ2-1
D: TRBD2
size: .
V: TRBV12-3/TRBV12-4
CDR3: CASSAMSAGLQFF
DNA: TGTGCCAGCAGCGCGATGTCAGCGGGGCTGCAGTTCTTC

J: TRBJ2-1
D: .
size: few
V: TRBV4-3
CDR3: CASSRGETQRNEQFF
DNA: TGCGCCAGCAGCCGGGGGGAGACCCAACGCAATGAGCAGTTCTTC

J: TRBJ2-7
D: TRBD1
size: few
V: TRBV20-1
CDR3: CSARDRMTYEQYF
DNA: TGCAGTGCCCGGGACAGGATGACCTACGAGCAGTACTTC

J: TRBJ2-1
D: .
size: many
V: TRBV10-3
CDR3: CAISANAAGGNEQFF
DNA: TGTGCCATCAGTGCTAACGCGGCAGGTGGCAATGAGCAGTTCTTC

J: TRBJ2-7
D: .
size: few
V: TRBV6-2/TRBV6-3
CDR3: CASLPGLLRDEQYF
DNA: TGTGCCAGCCTTCCGGGGCTGCTCCGGGACGAGCAGTACTTC

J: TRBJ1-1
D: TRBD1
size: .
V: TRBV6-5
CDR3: CASSYGGQGKFFF
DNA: TGTGCCAGCAGTTACGGAGGACAGGGGAAATTTTTCTTT

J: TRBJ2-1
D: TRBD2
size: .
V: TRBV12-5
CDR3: CASGLLSGGTLNEQFF
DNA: TGTGCTAGTGGTTTGCTTAGCGGGGGGACCCTCAATGAGCAGTTCTTC

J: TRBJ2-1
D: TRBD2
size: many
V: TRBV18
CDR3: CALAGDNEQFF
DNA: TGTGCCCTAGCGGGGGACAATGAGCAGTTCTTC

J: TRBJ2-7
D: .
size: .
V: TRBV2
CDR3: CASSEESYEQYF
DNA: TGTGCCAGCAGTGAAGAGTCCTACGAGCAGTACTTC

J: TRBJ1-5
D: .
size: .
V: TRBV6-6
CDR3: CASSNPRDVDSNQPQHF
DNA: TGTGCCAGCAGCAACCCCCGGGACGTCGATAGCAATCAGCCCCAGCATTTT

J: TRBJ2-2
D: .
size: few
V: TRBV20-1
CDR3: CSARGGPPSGELFF
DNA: TGCAGTGCTAGGGGGGGTCCTCCCTCCGGGGAGCTGTTTTTT

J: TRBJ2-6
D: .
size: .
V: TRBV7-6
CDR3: CASSPRQAQGANVLTF
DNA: TGTGCCAGCAGCCCTCGGCAGGCGCAAGGGGCCAACGTCCTGACTTTC

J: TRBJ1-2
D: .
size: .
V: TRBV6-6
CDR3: CASSYNALNYGYTF
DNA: TGTGCCAGCAGTTACAATGCCCTTAACTATGGCTACACCTTC

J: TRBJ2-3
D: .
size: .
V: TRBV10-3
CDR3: CATRRAFTDTQYF
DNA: TGTGCCACCCGCCGGGCCTTCACAGATACGCAGTATTTT

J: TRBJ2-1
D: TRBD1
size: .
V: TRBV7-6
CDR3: CASSRQGTAYNEQFF
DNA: TGTGCCAGCAGCCGCCAAGGGACAGCCTACAATGAGCAGTTCTTC

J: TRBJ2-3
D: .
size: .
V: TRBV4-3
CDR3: CASSQDLEGATDTQYF
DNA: TGCGCCAGCAGCCAAGATTTGGAGGGGGCGACAGATACGCAGTATTTT

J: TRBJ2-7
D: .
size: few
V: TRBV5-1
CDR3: CASSFQYQGYEQYF
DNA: TGCGCCAGCAGCTTTCAGTATCAGGGGTACGAGCAGTACTTC

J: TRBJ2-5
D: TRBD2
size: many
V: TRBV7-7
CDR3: CASSLQRGYQETQYF
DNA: TGTGCCAGCAGCTTGCAGCGGGGGTACCAAGAGACCCAGTACTTC

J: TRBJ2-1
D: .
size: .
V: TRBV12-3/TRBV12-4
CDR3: CASSPSGYDEQFF
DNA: TGTGCCAGCAGTCCCTCTGGTTACGATGAGCAGTTCTTC

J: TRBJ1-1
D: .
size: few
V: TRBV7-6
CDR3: CASSPTVPGTEAFF
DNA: TGTGCCAGCAGCCCCACGGTCCCAGGGACTGAAGCTTTCTTT

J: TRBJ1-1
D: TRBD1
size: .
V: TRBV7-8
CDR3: CASSFSPGQGLTEAFF
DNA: TGTGCCAGCAGCTTCAGCCCGGGACAGGGATTAACGGAAGCTTTCTTT

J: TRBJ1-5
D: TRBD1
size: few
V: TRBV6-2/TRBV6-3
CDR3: CASSSQQGNQPQHF
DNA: TGTGCCAGCAGTTCGCAACAGGGGAATCAGCCCCAGCATTTT

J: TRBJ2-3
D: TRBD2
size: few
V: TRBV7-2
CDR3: CASSPPSGGTTDTQYF
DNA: TGTGCCAGCAGCCCGCCTAGCGGGGGAACTACAGATACGCAGTATTTT

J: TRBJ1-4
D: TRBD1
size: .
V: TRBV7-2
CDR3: CASSYYGQGRTEKLFF
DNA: TGTGCCAGCAGCTATTATGGACAGGGCAGGACTGAAAAACTGTTTTTT

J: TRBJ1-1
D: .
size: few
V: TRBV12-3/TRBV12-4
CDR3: CASVGNNVGNAEAFF
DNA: TGTGCCAGCGTCGGAAACAACGTGGGGAACGCTGAAGCTTTCTTT

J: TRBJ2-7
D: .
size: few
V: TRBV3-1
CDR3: CASSQTLSTVYEQYF
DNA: TGTGCCAGCAGCCAAACCCTTTCAACCGTCTACGAGCAGTACTTC

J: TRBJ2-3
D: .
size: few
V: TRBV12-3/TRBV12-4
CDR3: CASSFHGETTQYF
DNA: TGTGCCAGCAGTTTTCATGGCGAAACTACGCAGTATTTT

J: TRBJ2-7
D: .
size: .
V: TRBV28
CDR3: CASSFDDLGEQYF
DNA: TGTGCCAGCAGTTTCGACGATCTGGGGGAGCAGTACTTC

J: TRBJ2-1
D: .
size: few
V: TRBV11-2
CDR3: CASSSRGPSSYNEQFF
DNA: TGTGCCAGCAGCTCACGGGGGCCAAGCTCCTACAATGAGCAGTTCTTC

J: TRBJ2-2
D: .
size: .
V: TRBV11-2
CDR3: CASSPVWGSDTGELFF
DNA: TGTGCCAGCAGCCCGGTATGGGGTTCGGACACCGGGGAGCTGTTTTTT